This TCR beta chain was sequenced in a study of T cell responses to AZD1222 COVID-19 vaccine listed by TCRdb under 2021. For the study in its entirety: AZD1222 recipients with second doses at about 4 weeks or about 12 weeks were pooled, because spike-specific TCR depth and breadth did not differ between schedules. A total of more than 230 trial participants underwent TCR sequencing, of whom about 200 had received two doses of AZD1222 and approximately 25 had received two doses of the MenACWY control vaccine. Trial participants were enrolled into age subgroups of 18-55, 56-69 and 70-plus years, which contained around 150, 28 and 57 TCR-sequenced participants, respectively.

The CDR3 regions of human TCRbeta chains were subjected to immunosequencing. The original pipeline was this. TCRs in the repertoires were compared against a reference library of SARS-CoV-2-specific TCRs that had been generated with the MIRA antigen-specificity platform. Breadth was defined as the fraction of unique TCRs that were SARS-CoV-2-associated, and depth was defined as the fraction of total T cells that were SARS-CoV-2-associated. Using the MIRA data, each spike-specific TCR was assigned both to the spike region to which the TCR was reactive and to a CD4 or CD8 class. Log10-transformed breadth and depth values were compared by one-way ANOVA with Sidak's multiple comparisons tests. TCRdb's version of the immuneACCESS table is confined to in-frame rearrangements and falls short of the full clone set. An unresolved V gene accounts for under half of the shortfall where checked; the remainder is of unknown origin. V, J and clone size reflect that table, while D and trimming were determined from the DNA. The sample records approximately 190,000 clones, roughly 93% of which are singletons. Of the sample, 0.99% falls within the top ten clones.

The sample's time point label, decoded: baseline before first vaccination. The vaccinee samples were drawn from two UK trials, COV001 and COV002, one of which was a single-blind randomized controlled phase 2/3 trial testing AZD1222 (ChAdOx1 nCoV-19) in healthy adults. Trial participant PBMC samples were collected at day 0 and day 28 after the second dose for TCRbeta chain sequencing. What the study reported, not specific to this receptor: In the small 56-69-year group, the increase in depth fell short of significance, most likely because of low power. Conclusions about previously exposed vaccinees were limited because only six AZD1222 recipients were SARS-CoV-2 seropositive at baseline. Reportedly, almost half of the unique spike-specific TCRs recognized epitopes lying outside the regions that are mutated in the B.1.351 and B.1.1.7 variants. Participants were mostly white British and included more females than males, and it was suggested by the authors that clonal diversity may have been underestimated. Because no day 14 peak-response samples were available, the repertoires could be characterized only after the peak T cell response. CD4 TCRs associated with the vaccine covered the entire spike protein, and the dominant responses were in regions 160-218 and 743-854. A significant rise in spike-specific TCR breadth and depth was observed after two AZD1222 doses relative to day 0 and relative to MenACWY recipients.

Concerning this clone itself: What this receptor recognizes is not known. The input lacks base qualities; no much larger clone sits a single base away.

This clonotype originated in an adult in good health. The sample consisted of peripheral blood, taken on day 0 of AZD1222 vaccination.

The CDR3 in this case is CASSLQGNTEAFF. The bases read TGTGCCAGCAGTTTACAGGGGAACACTGAAGCTTTCTTT. The chain employs TRBV12-3 or TRBV12-4 and TRBJ1-1, and TRBD1 may be the D gene, going by 5 matching bases. The V end loses 2 bases and the J end loses 1 base, and a stretch of 5 bases separates them. The CDR3 sequence holds 13 residues, the cysteine and phenylalanine included. CDR3 DNA is the only sequence kept; it has 39 bases, read in frame from the first base.